This T cell receptor (beta chain) was found in a study of shared clonotypes between healthy human individuals (dated by TCRdb to 2019 to 2021). At the level of the whole study: The cohort included a few men and two women between 18 and 49 years of age. Between about 0.85 and 8.9 billion PBMCs per donor were obtained by leukapheresis. To increase sequencing depth and limit assay-specific biases, different laboratories used diverse techniques to prepare libraries and sequence TCR repertoires. The study deeply sequenced blood TCR repertoires of several healthy adults to estimate repertoire size and the extent of clonotype sharing between individuals. For each donor, CD4 naive and CD4 memory were each run on three plates, CD8 naive on two plates, and CD8 memory on one plate.

Turning to this clone: Which antigen it targets is not known. Base-call qualities are not available, and no considerably larger clone is one nucleotide away.

Using the deep immunoSEQ assay, TCR CDR3 regions were amplified from genomic DNA by multiplex PCR. Extracted genomic DNA from each cell subset was spread evenly across all wells of several immunoSEQ 96-well plates, with each plate serving as a replicate. Each replicate PCR for sorted subsets received about 180 ng genomic DNA, equal to about 30,000 T cell genomes. Purified libraries were quantified with a Qubit 3.0 fluorometer, sized on a Bioanalyzer 2100, and re-quantified with the KAPA Library Quantification kit. A separate single-read 150-cycle Illumina NextSeq 550 flow cell was used to sequence each immunoSEQ 96-well plate. In the authors' own workflow: Because the immunoSEQ output included only junctional sequences and no quality scores, the filtering could not be the same as the filtering used for full-length reads. Sequences were annotated with PyIR, a Python wrapper for IgBLAST v1.9, using IMGT germline references to assign V/J genes and CDR3. Reads with weak V/J assignments (E-value above 1e-6), missing CDR3, stop codons, out-of-frame junctions, or ambiguous translated residues were removed. A V3J clonotype was defined by an identical inferred V gene, J gene, and CDR3 amino acid sequence. To compute the percentage overlap between repertoires, the number of shared unique clonotypes was divided by the size of the smaller repertoire. Repertoire richness was assessed with RTK rarefaction, the Chao1 estimator, and Recon v2.1 estimates of unobserved clonotypes. OLGA was used to compute generation probabilities for all TCRbeta clonotypes that the gDNA method yielded from a few donors. TCRdb retrieved this table from immuneACCESS and kept in-frame rearrangements only. Not all clones are present; in checked studies, unresolved V genes account for under half, and no reason is known for the remainder. V and J calls and clone size follow that table, whereas D and trimming were derived from the DNA. This sample holds approximately 600,000 clones; about 95% were observed only once. Together, the top ten hold around 0.12% of the sample.

Trimming at the junction amounts to 6 bases on V and 0 bases on J, and the germline ends lie 13 bases apart. CDR1 and CDR2, per the germline V gene (reference sequence), are MNHNY and SVGAGI. From its cysteine to its phenylalanine, the CDR3 spans 15 amino acids. Only the CDR3 portion is preserved as DNA: 45 bases, with reading frame beginning at the first base. CD8 naive samples consisted of CD45RO-negative cells that were positively selected for CCR7, yielding a CD45RA+CCR7+ population without TemRA cells. The donors were healthy, HIV-negative adults with no recently reported acute infections or vaccinations. Every donor was a Caucasian adult residing in Nashville, Tennessee, USA. Blood was obtained by leukapheresis, after which PBMCs were separated by Ficoll-Histopaque density gradient centrifugation and cryopreserved in liquid nitrogen vapor phase. Analytical flow cytometry was used to check the purity and quantity of each magnetically sorted T cell population. From each sorted fraction, genomic DNA was isolated and quantified by UV absorbance on a Nanodrop 2000c.

What the study reported, not specific to this receptor: Because the study included only a small number of donors, the genetic and exposure-history diversity represented was limited. Sampling was restricted to blood, and TCR repertoires in tissue are likely to differ from TCR repertoires in blood. Incomplete sequencing was indicated by rarefaction of sorted-subset datasets, despite the large sequencing depth. Compared with non-shared clonotypes, clonotypes shared by all four sorted-subset donors had higher generation probabilities. Based on pairwise subsampling, the degree of clonotype sharing among donors was expected to be affected by sequencing depth. Naive subsets generally had larger estimated clonotype richness than memory subsets. When four donors were compared, the shared fraction of clonotypes was around 5.1% for naive CD4, approximately 3.3% for naive CD8, more than 2% for memory CD4, and 0.35% to 0.4% for memory CD8.

This sequence originates from a woman aged 25 to 39 in good health. This chain joins TRBV6-6 to TRBJ2-3; the D gene lacks a confident call. Input material: naive CD8+ T cells sorted from blood. This specimen's cell subset or site label, interpreted: CD45RA+CCR7+. The DNA is as follows: TGTGCCAGCAGCCCAGAAACTACTAGCACAGATACGCAGTATTTT. Protein translation: CASSPETTSTDTQYF.